What follows are 14 T cell receptor beta chains derived from one specimen sequenced in a study of cytomegalovirus exposure and HLA in healthy donors. Primers: 60 Vbeta forward and 13 Jbeta reverse. Sequencing used immunoSEQ multiplex PCR; TCRdb keeps in-frame clones, though not all of them. This sample has 150,000 to 200,000 clones; roughly 84% occur once, and the top ten carry nearly 6.5%. Sequencing was carried out using PBMCs. The receptor source for this set is a man aged 50 or older in good health and CMV-seropositive.

This clone appeared a single time. J is TRBJ2-3 and V is TRBV7-9; 10 nucleotides agree with TRBD2. There are 16 residues in the CDR3. With V trimmed by 4 bases and J by 5 bases, 9 bases remained unmatched. The germline V gene has CDR1 SEHNR and CDR2 FQNEAQ (reference sequence). This chain's CDR3 is CASSSLLAGVGDTQYF. CDR3 DNA sequence: TGTGCCAGCAGCTCGCTGCTAGCGGGAGTAGGAGATACGCAGTATTTT.

This clone came up a few times. The chain is built from TRBV18 and TRBJ2-2; tentatively, D is TRBD1 (5 bases). The CDR3 totals 14 residues. V lost 3 bases and J 1 base, leaving 6 bases between the germline ends. Germline CDR1 KGHSH, CDR2 LQKENI. CDR3 nucleotides: TGTGCCAGCTCACCGCAGGGGAACACCGGGGAGCTGTTTTTT. As protein: CASSPQGNTGELFF. Looking up the rest from reference TRBV18 and TRBJ2-2 gives the full variable domain: NAGVMQNPRHLVRRRGQEARLRCSPMKGHSHVYWYRQLPEEGLKFMVYLQKENIIDESGMPKERFSAEFPKEGPSILRIQQVVRGDSAAYFCASSPQGNTGELFFGEGSRLTVL.

The chain has TRBV2 and TRBJ2-1; possibly TRBD2 for D (5 bases). The CDR3 spans 13 residues. V was cut by 6 bases and J by 6 bases, with 12 bases left in between. Germline V gives CDR1 SNHLY, CDR2 FYNNEI. The CDR3 bases are TGTGCCAGCAGCAAGGACTGGAGCAATGAGCAGTTCTTC. The encoded protein is CASSKDWSNEQFF.

The chain employs TRBV14 and TRBJ1-2; possibly TRBD1 for D (5 bases). Germline CDR1 reads SGHDN; CDR2 reads FVKESK. This CDR3 spans 18 amino acids. Trimming took 1 base from V and 3 from J, leaving 21 bases between them. The CDR3 sequence: CASSQVRSRVGIDYGYTF. Here the CDR3 DNA reads TGTGCCAGCAGCCAAGTAAGAAGCAGGGTGGGAATCGACTATGGCTACACCTTC.

The chain uses TRBV5-6 and TRBJ1-4, with 9 positions matching TRBD1. Germline lookup yields CDR1 SGHDT and CDR2 YYEEEE. The ends lost 0 bases at V and 5 bases at J; junction bases unmatched: 5. This CDR3 has 16 residues. The CDR3 DNA is TGTGCCAGCAGCTTGGGGGGGACAGGGCGGAATGAAAAACTGTTTTTT. Its protein product is CASSLGGTGRNEKLFF.

The rearrangement links TRBV7-8 to TRBJ1-2; maybe TRBD1 (6 bases). Germline values: CDR1 SGHVS, CDR2 FQNEAQ. V was cut by 4 bases and J by 2 bases, with 14 bases left in between. This CDR3 region has 15 residues. The CDR3 is CASSSVGGSNYGYTF. CDR3 DNA sequence: TGTGCCAGCAGCTCCGTAGGGGGTTCGAACTATGGCTACACCTTC.

This chain joins TRBV10-3 and TRBJ2-3, with D maybe TRBD1 (6 bases). This CDR3 spans 15 amino acids. Trimming cost V 6 bases and J 2 bases, with 15 bases left between them. Germline V lookup: CDR1 ENHRY, CDR2 SYGVKD. CDR3 amino acids: CAIRKGQIFTDTQYF. In DNA form, the CDR3 reads TGTGCCATCAGAAAAGGACAGATATTCACAGATACGCAGTATTTT.

This sequence joins TRBV10-3 and TRBJ2-3, with TRBD2 identical over 11 bases. Germline CDR1 ENHRY, CDR2 SYGVKD. This CDR3 spans 16 amino acids. The ends lost 5 bases at V and 2 bases at J; junction bases unmatched: 6. The CDR3 loop reads CAISLAGGEYTDTQYF. The CDR3 DNA is TGTGCCATCAGTTTAGCGGGAGGGGAGTACACAGATACGCAGTATTTT.

J is TRBJ1-5 and V is TRBV9; D is uncertain. From germline, CDR1 is SGDLS and CDR2 YYNGEE. This CDR3 contains 15 residues. Trimming took 0 bases from V and 6 from J, leaving 13 bases between them. The chain's CDR3 is CASSVEGLAGQPQHF. CDR3 in DNA: TGTGCCAGCAGCGTAGAGGGATTGGCGGGTCAGCCCCAGCATTTT.

This sequence joins TRBV7-9 and TRBJ2-4; 10 bases match TRBD1. The germline V gene has CDR1 SEHNR and CDR2 FQNEAQ (reference sequence). This CDR3 has 16 residues. Losses at the gene ends were 5 bases for V and 0 bases for J; bases not matched to a gene: 4. The CDR3 reads CASSPGTGVAKNIQYF. CDR3 bases: TGTGCCAGCAGCCCTGGGACAGGGGTAGCCAAAAACATTCAGTACTTC.

The genes are TRBV10-2 and TRBJ2-7; TRBD1 agrees at 10 bases. CDR1 and CDR2 (germline): WSHSY, SAAADI. The length of the CDR3 is 14 residues. The V and J ends lost 7 bases and 2 bases, in that order; junction bases with no gene match: 5. CDR3 residues: CASTPGTGAYEQYV. The DNA for the CDR3 is TGCGCCAGCACCCCCGGGACAGGGGCCTACGAGCAGTACGTC.

The rearrangement joins TRBV14 to TRBJ2-3; 9 bases align to TRBD2. CDR1 and CDR2 (germline): SGHDN, FVKESK. V was pared by 2 bases and J by 2 bases, with 2 bases of the junction left unmatched. The CDR3 totals 15 residues. CDR3 DNA: TGTGCCAGCAGCCAACTAGCGGGGTACACAGATACGCAGTATTTT. This translates into CASSQLAGYTDTQYF.

The CDR3 nucleotides read TGTGCCAGCAGCGTAGCGCCACTAGCGACTAGCACAGATACGCAGTATTTT. Residues: CASSVAPLATSTDTQYF. The chain recombines TRBV9 with TRBJ2-3; TRBD2 matches 7 bases. The V gene end was trimmed by 0 bases and the J gene end by 0 bases; junction bases not matched to a gene: 7. This CDR3 comprises 17 residues. Germline lookup yields CDR1 SGDLS and CDR2 YYNGEE.

The chain couples TRBV5-1 to TRBJ1-2; 10 positions match TRBD1. This CDR3 comprises 17 residues. V lost 2 bases to trimming and J lost 6 bases; unmatched junction nucleotides: 13. Germline CDR1 is SGHRS and CDR2 is YFSETQ. The DNA for the CDR3 is TGCGCCAGCAGCTTCGACAGGGGGCGAGGGGAGAGAAATGGCTACACCTTC. Its protein product is CASSFDRGRGERNGYTF.